These 25 T cell receptor beta chains originate from one sample sequenced in a study of shared clonotypes between healthy human individuals. TCRdb's table, derived via immunoSEQ multiplex PCR, lists solely in-frame clones and lacks some. The sample has 2 million to 3 million clones, more than 85% seen once. The source material was naive CD4+ T cells from PBMCs. Indicated subset: CD45RA+ positively selected. These receptors were collected from a young man in good health. Some clones in this sample may be carry-over from other donors' samples.

This chain uses TRBV7-3 with TRBJ2-3; D remains ambiguous. The CDR3 runs to 15 residues. V lost 6 bases to trimming and J lost 0 bases, with 13 bases between them. Germline V gene data show CDR1 as SGHTA and CDR2 as FQGTGA. The CDR3 DNA follows: TGTGCCAGCAGTCAAACGGGTGATAGCACAGATACGCAGTATTTT. This codes for CASSQTGDSTDTQYF.

With respect to this clone: In the same sample, other DNA sequences code for this CDR3. The V call is TRBV12-5, the J call TRBJ2-1, with 8 positions matching TRBD2. CDR3 length: 14 residues. The V segment lost 5 bases and the J segment 0 bases; nucleotides outside the gene matches: 0. The germline CDR1 and CDR2 sequences are LGHNT and FRNRAP. CDR3 residues: CASGSGSSYNEQFF. The CDR3 region has the DNA TGTGCTAGTGGTAGCGGGAGCTCCTACAATGAGCAGTTCTTC.

The chain employs TRBV2 and TRBJ2-3; D possibly corresponds to TRBD2 (5 bases). The CDR3 consists of 14 residues. Germline loops: CDR1 SNHLY, CDR2 FYNNEI. V was pared by 0 bases and J by 6 bases, with 10 bases between. The CDR3, as DNA: TGTGCCAGCAGTGAAGCGCTAGGCGGGGATACGCAGTATTTT. This encodes CASSEALGGDTQYF.

The rearrangement links TRBV7-7 to TRBJ2-3; D remains ambiguous. The CDR3 consists of 13 residues. From germline, CDR1 is SSHAT and CDR2 FNYEAQ (reference sequence). With 5 bases removed from V and 6 bases from J, the gap between germline ends came to 12 bases. CDR3 region: CASSRRAKDTQYF. CDR3 sequence (DNA): TGTGCCAGCAGCAGACGCGCCAAGGATACGCAGTATTTT. The variable domain in full, with the rest retrieved from reference TRBV7-7 and TRBJ2-3, is GAGVSQSPRYKVTKRGQDVTLRCDPISSHATLYWYQQALGQGPEFLTYFNYEAQPDKSGLPSDRFSAERPEGSISTLTIQRTEQRDSAMYRCASSRRAKDTQYFGPGTRLTVL.

The chain is built from TRBV4-1 and TRBJ1-1, with no clear D. Germline values: CDR1 MGHRA, CDR2 YSYEKL. CDR3 length: 16 amino acids. V was cut by 7 bases and J by 0 bases, with 18 bases left in between. The CDR3 bases are TGCGCCAGCACTTCAAGTGGGTTCCCTATGAACACTGAAGCTTTCTTT. Translating it yields CASTSSGFPMNTEAFF.

This chain links TRBV7-2 with TRBJ2-7; possible D gene TRBD1, 6 bases. Germline CDR1 and CDR2: SGHTA and FQGNSA. V was cut by 4 bases and J by 3 bases, with 10 bases left in between. CDR3 length: 13 residues. CDR3 nucleotide sequence: TGTGCCAGCAGCTCACAGGACAGCTACGAGCAGTACTTC. This translates into CASSSQDSYEQYF.

This chain joins TRBV5-1 and TRBJ2-1, with 7 bases identical to TRBD1. Germline V gene data show CDR1 as SGHRS and CDR2 as YFSETQ. CDR3 length: 14 residues. Germline trimming cut 4 bases from V and 5 bases from J; bases unmatched to any gene: 6. DNA of the CDR3: TGCGCCAGCAGCCACCAAAGGGGGCACAATGAGCAGTTCTTC. Translated, it gives CASSHQRGHNEQFF.

The rearrangement links TRBV4-1 to TRBJ2-7; TRBD2 aligns across 10 bases. V was clipped by 1 base and J by 0 bases; unmatched bases: 6. The CDR3 is 17 residues long. Germline assignment: CDR1 MGHRA and CDR2 YSYEKL. The CDR3 region is CASSQGLAGLSSYEQYF. CDR3 DNA sequence: TGCGCCAGCAGCCAAGGACTAGCGGGCTTAAGCTCCTACGAGCAGTACTTC.

This chain links TRBV6-6 with TRBJ2-5; TRBD2 agrees at 9 bases. Losses at the gene ends were 7 bases for V and 4 bases for J; bases not matched to a gene: 10. The CDR3 contains 15 residues. Germline V gives CDR1 MNHNY, CDR2 SVGAGI (reference sequence). The CDR3 protein is CASNSLRGRGETQYF. CDR3 nucleotide sequence: TGTGCCAGCAATAGCCTCCGCGGGAGGGGAGAGACCCAGTACTTC.

The chain links TRBV5-1 to TRBJ2-1; D is possibly TRBD1 (6 bases). Trimming took off 5 bases at V and 7 bases at J, with 19 bases between the two ends. In germline, CDR1 is SGHRS, CDR2 YFSETQ. The CDR3 is made up of 15 amino acids. The DNA of the CDR3 is TGCGCCAGCAGTCGGGACAACCTCCTGGGGAATGAGCAGTTCTTC. Translation gives CASSRDNLLGNEQFF.

This clone showed up just a few times. The chain links TRBV28 to TRBJ1-1, with D perhaps matching TRBD1 (5 bases). The germline gives CDR1 MDHEN, CDR2 SYDVKM. The CDR3 consists of 12 residues. With 2 bases removed from V and 11 bases from J, the gap between germline ends came to 12 bases. The CDR3 loop reads CASSLQTGDAFF. DNA of the CDR3: TGTGCCAGCAGTTTACAGACTGGGGACGCTTTCTTT.

In regard to this clone: This CDR3 is also generated by other DNA sequences in the sample. CDR3: CASSAGFSNQPQHF. CDR3 nucleotide sequence: TGTGCCAGCAGCGCGGGGTTCAGCAATCAGCCCCAGCATTTT. V and J are TRBV9 and TRBJ1-5, with D hard to call. V was trimmed by 3 bases and J by 1 base, leaving 8 bases between them. The CDR3 runs to 14 residues. Germline-derived CDR1 and CDR2 are SGDLS and YYNGEE. Filled out from reference TRBV9 and TRBJ1-5, the complete variable domain reads DSGVTQTPKHLITATGQRVTLRCSPRSGDLSVYWYQQSLDQGLQFLIQYYNGEERAKGNILERFSAQQFPDLHSELNLSSLELGDSALYFCASSAGFSNQPQHFGDGTRLSIL.

As to this clone: Other DNA sequences in this sample translate to the same CDR3. The chain couples TRBV5-1 to TRBJ2-3; tentatively, D is TRBD1 (6 bases). Germline-derived CDR1 and CDR2 are SGHRS and YFSETQ. This CDR3 spans 13 amino acids. Between the trimmed V and J ends, which lost 1 base and 4 bases, there was a span of 7 bases. CDR3 DNA sequence: TGCGCCAGCAGCTTGCAGGGGCCAGATACGCAGTATTTT. Protein product: CASSLQGPDTQYF.

The rearrangement links TRBV28 to TRBJ2-7; D remains ambiguous. This CDR3 has 13 residues. Germline loops: CDR1 MDHEN, CDR2 SYDVKM. V was shortened by 8 bases and J by 7 bases, with 18 bases between the two germline ends. The CDR3 sequence: CASVLTGPGEQYF. The CDR3 DNA reads as TGTGCCAGCGTTTTAACCGGACCCGGGGAGCAGTACTTC.

The V and J genes are TRBV2 and TRBJ1-4, with 7 bases aligning to TRBD1. V trimming: 6 bases; J trimming: 5 bases; junction bases outside the gene matches: 9. In germline, CDR1 is SNHLY, CDR2 FYNNEI. The CDR3 runs 15 residues. CDR3 protein: CASSVEGAGNEKLFF. The CDR3 nucleotides read TGTGCCAGCAGCGTAGAGGGGGCGGGAAATGAAAAACTGTTTTTT.

This chain joins TRBV4-2 and TRBJ1-1, with 11 bases fitting TRBD1. Trimming cost V 5 bases and J 1 base; bases outside gene matches: 3. Germline V lookup: CDR1 LGHNA, CDR2 YNFKEQ. The CDR3 runs 15 residues. The CDR3 DNA is TGTGCCAGCAGCGGACAGGGGGCGCGGAACACTGAAGCTTTCTTT. This translates into CASSGQGARNTEAFF.

The gene calls are TRBV5-1 and TRBJ2-2, with 7 bases matching TRBD1. Germline V gene data show CDR1 as SGHRS and CDR2 as YFSETQ. CDR3 length: 15 residues. V was clipped by 0 bases and J by 6 bases; unmatched bases: 5. This CDR3 reads CASSLDVTGPGELFF. The CDR3, as DNA: TGCGCCAGCAGCTTGGATGTGACAGGGCCCGGGGAGCTGTTTTTT.

The chain employs TRBV6-6 and TRBJ2-1; tentative D call: TRBD1 (7 bases). The CDR3 covers 12 residues. With 6 bases removed from V and 6 bases from J, the gap between germline ends came to 9 bases. From germline, CDR1 is MNHNY and CDR2 SVGAGI (reference sequence). The CDR3 region has the DNA TGTGCCAGCAGCCAGGGGGGCAATGAGCAGTTCTTC. It translates to CASSQGGNEQFF.

This sequence joins TRBV28 and TRBJ2-3; D tentatively reads TRBD1 or TRBD2 (6 bases each). This CDR3 spans 14 amino acids. CDR1 and CDR2 from the germline V gene are MDHEN and SYDVKM. Deletions cut 6 bases from V and 0 bases from J, with 10 bases between. The CDR3 protein is CASRLGGSTDTQYF. The CDR3 bases are TGTGCCAGCAGATTGGGGGGCAGCACAGATACGCAGTATTTT.

The V call is TRBV6-6, the J call TRBJ1-4; maybe TRBD1 (6 bases). Germline lookup yields CDR1 MNHNY and CDR2 SVGAGI (reference sequence). The CDR3 covers 14 residues. The V and J ends lost 4 bases and 7 bases respectively, with 13 bases between them. This chain's CDR3 is CASSSTGLPEKLFF. The CDR3 bases are TGTGCCAGCAGTTCAACAGGGTTGCCTGAAAAACTGTTTTTT.

For the CDR3, the DNA is TGTGCCAGCTCCCAAACCGGCAGGGTAGAAAAACTGTTTTTT. The encoded protein is CASSQTGRVEKLFF. The chain recombines TRBV18 with TRBJ1-4; possibly TRBD1 for D (5 bases). The V end was cut by 6 bases, the J end by 8 bases, with 16 bases between. Germline CDR1 KGHSH, CDR2 LQKENI. This CDR3 comprises 14 residues. Full variable domain (outside the CDR3, taken from reference TRBV18 and TRBJ1-4): NAGVMQNPRHLVRRRGQEARLRCSPMKGHSHVYWYRQLPEEGLKFMVYLQKENIIDESGMPKERFSAEFPKEGPSILRIQQVVRGDSAAYFCASSQTGRVEKLFFGSGTQLSVL.

The genes are TRBV5-1 and TRBJ2-7, with D possibly TRBD1 on 5 matching bases. The CDR3 consists of 15 residues. V was shortened by 2 bases and J by 4 bases, with 16 bases between the two germline ends. CDR1 and CDR2 (germline): SGHRS, YFSETQ. Written as DNA, the CDR3 is TGCGCCAGCAGCTTCCTATCAGGGATCGGTTACGAGCAGTACTTC. Protein sequence: CASSFLSGIGYEQYF.

This clone has a single count. The chain is built from TRBV11-2 and TRBJ1-5, with D perhaps matching TRBD1 (6 bases). This CDR3 spans 13 amino acids. V lost 6 bases to trimming and J lost 5 bases, with 11 bases between them. CDR1 is SGHAT, CDR2 FQNNGV, per germline. The CDR3 DNA follows: TGTGCCAGCAGTTATAACAGGGATCAGCCCCAGCATTTT. This sequence encodes CASSYNRDQPQHF.

The gene calls are TRBV5-1 and TRBJ2-7, with 10 bases fitting TRBD1. Trimming at V came to 3 bases and at J to 4 bases, leaving 7 bases not matched to a gene. Germline loops: CDR1 SGHRS, CDR2 YFSETQ. The CDR3 has 15 residues. CDR3 sequence (DNA): TGCGCCAGCAGCTCGGGACAGGGGAGAGTGTACGAGCAGTACTTC. Translating it yields CASSSGQGRVYEQYF.

The genes are TRBV11-2 and TRBJ2-1; D is undetermined. V lost 0 bases, J lost 4 bases, and 13 bases lay in between. Germline V gene sequence: CDR1 SGHAT, CDR2 FQNNGV. The CDR3 contains 16 residues. The CDR3 DNA sequence: TGTGCCAGCAGCTTAGAGACCGCTTCCCTTTACAATGAGCAGTTCTTC. It codes for CASSLETASLYNEQFF.